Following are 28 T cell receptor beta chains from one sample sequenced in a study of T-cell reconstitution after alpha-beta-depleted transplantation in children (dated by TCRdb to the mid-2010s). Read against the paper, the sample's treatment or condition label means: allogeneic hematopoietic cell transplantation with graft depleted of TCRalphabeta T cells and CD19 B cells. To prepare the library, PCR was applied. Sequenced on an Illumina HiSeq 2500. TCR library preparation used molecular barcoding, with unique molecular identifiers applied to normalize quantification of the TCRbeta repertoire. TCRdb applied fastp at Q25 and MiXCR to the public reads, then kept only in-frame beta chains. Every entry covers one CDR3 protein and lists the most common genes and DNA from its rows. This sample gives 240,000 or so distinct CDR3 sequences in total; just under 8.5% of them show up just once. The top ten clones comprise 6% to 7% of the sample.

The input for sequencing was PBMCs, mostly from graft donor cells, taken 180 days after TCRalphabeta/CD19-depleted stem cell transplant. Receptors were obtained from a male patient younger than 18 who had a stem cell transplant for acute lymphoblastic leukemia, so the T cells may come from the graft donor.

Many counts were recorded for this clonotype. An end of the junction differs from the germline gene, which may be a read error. The CDR3 bases are TGTGCCAGCAGCCAAGAAGCGCCGGGACAGAGGATGCAAGCTTTC. It is translated as CASSQEAPGQRMQAF. The gene calls are TRBV4-2 and TRBJ2-7, with 7 positions matching TRBD1. This CDR3 has 15 residues. Germline loops: CDR1 LGHNA, CDR2 YNFKEQ.

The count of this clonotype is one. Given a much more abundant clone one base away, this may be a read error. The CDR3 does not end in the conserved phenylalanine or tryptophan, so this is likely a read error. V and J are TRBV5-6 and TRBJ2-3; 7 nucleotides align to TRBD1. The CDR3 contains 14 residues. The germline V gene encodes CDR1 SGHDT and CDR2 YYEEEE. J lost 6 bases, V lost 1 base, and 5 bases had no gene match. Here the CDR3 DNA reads TGTGCCAGCAGCTTGAACAGGGGATATGATACGCAGTATTCT. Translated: CASSLNRGYDTQYS.

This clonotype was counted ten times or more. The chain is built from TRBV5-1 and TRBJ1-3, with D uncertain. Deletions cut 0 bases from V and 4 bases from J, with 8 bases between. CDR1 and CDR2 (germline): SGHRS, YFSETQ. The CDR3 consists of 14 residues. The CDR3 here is CASSLVGVGNTIYF. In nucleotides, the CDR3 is TGCGCCAGCAGCTTGGTTGGGGTAGGAAACACCATATATTTT.

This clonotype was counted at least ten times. CDR3 loop: CASTRGGGAHEQYF. The CDR3 DNA is TGTGCCAGCACCCGTGGCGGGGGGGCCCACGAGCAGTACTTC. The rearrangement joins TRBV5-4 to TRBJ2-7, with TRBD2 matching 9 bases. The CDR3 loop spans 14 amino acids. In germline, CDR1 is SGHNT, CDR2 YYREEE (reference sequence). Losses at the gene ends were 6 bases for V and 5 bases for J; bases not matched to a gene: 9.

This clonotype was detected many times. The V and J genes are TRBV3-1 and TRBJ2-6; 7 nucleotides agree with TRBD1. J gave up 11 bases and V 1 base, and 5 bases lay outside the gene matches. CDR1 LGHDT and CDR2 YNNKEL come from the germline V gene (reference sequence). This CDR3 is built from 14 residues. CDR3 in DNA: TGTGCCAGCAGCCAAGTAGGACAGGTAGACGTCCTGACTTTC. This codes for CASSQVGQVDVLTF.

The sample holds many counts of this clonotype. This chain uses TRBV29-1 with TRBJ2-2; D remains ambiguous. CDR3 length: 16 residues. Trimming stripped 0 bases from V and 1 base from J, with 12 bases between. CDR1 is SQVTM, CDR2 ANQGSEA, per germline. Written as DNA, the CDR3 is TGCAGCGTTGAAGATCTCAGAAGACTGAACACCGGGGAGCTGTTTTTT. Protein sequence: CSVEDLRRLNTGELFF.

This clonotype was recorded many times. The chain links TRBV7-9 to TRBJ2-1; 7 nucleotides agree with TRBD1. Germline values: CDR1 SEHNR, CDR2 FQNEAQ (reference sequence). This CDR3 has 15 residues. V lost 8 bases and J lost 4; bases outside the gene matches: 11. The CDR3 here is CASEDRSLDYNEQFF. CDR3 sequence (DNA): TGTGCCAGCGAGGACAGGTCCCTGGATTACAATGAGCAGTTCTTC.

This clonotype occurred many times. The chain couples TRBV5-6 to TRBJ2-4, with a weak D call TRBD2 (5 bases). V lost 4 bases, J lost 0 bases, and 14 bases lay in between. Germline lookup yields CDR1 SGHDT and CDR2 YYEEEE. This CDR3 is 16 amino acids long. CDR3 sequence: CASSPREYLAKNIQYF. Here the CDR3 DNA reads TGTGCCAGCAGCCCAAGGGAGTATCTAGCCAAAAACATTCAGTACTTC. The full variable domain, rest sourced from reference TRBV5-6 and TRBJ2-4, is DAGVTQSPTHLIKTRGQQVTLRCSPKSGHDTVSWYQQALGQGPQFIFQYYEEEERQRGNFPDRFSGHQFPNYSSELNVNALLLGDSALYLCASSPREYLAKNIQYFGAGTRLSVL.

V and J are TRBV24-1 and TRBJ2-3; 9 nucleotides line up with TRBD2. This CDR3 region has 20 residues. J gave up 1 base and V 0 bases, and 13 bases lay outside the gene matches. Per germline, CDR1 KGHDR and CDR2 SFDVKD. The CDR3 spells CATSDLQVSGGHPRTDTQYF. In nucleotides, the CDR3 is TGTGCCACCAGTGATTTGCAGGTTAGCGGGGGCCATCCCCGCACAGATACGCAGTATTTT.

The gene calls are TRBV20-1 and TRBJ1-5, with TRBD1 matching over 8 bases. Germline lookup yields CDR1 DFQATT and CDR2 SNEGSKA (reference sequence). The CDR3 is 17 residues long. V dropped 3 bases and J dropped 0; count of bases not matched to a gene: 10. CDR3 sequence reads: CSASDLTGEPSNQPQHF. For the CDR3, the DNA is TGCAGTGCTAGTGATTTGACAGGGGAGCCTAGCAATCAGCCCCAGCATTTT.

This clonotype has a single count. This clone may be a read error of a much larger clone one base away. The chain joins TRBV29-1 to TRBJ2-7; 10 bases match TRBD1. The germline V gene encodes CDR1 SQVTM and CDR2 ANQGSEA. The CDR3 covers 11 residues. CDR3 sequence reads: CSAGQGYDQYF. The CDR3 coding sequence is TGCAGCGCGGGACAGGGGTACGACCAGTACTTC.

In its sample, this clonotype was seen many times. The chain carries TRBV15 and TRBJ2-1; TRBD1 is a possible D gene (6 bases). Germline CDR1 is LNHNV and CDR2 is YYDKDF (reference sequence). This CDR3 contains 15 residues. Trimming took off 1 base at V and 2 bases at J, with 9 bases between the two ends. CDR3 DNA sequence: TGTGCCACCAGCAGAGGGACAGCTACCTACAATGAGCAGTTCTTC. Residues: CATSRGTATYNEQFF.

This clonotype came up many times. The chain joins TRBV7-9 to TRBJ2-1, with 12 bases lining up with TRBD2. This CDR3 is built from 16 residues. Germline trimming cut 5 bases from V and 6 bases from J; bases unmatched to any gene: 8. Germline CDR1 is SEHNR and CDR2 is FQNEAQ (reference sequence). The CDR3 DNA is TGTGCCAGCAGCACCCTGACTAGCGGGAGAATCAATGAGCAGTTCTTC. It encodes CASSTLTSGRINEQFF.

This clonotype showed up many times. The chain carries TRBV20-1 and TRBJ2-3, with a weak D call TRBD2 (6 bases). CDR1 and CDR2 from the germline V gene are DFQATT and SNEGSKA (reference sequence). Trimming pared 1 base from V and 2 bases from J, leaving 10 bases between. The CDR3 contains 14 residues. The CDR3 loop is CSARGAGITDTQYF. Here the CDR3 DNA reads TGCAGTGCTAGAGGGGCGGGGATCACAGATACGCAGTATTTT.

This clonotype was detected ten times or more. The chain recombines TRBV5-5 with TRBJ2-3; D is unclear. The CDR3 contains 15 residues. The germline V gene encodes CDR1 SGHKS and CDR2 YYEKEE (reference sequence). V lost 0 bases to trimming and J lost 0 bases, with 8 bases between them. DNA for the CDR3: TGTGCCAGCAGCTTGGGTGACACCAGCACAGATACGCAGTATTTT. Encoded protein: CASSLGDTSTDTQYF.

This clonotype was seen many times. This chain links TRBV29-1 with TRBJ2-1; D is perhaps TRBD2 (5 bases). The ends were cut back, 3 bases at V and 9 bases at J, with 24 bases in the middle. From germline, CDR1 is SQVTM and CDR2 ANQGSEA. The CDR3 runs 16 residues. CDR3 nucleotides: TGCAGCGTTGAGCCCCAACGGCGCGGACTCTCGGGTGAGCAGTTCTTC. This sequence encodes CSVEPQRRGLSGEQFF.

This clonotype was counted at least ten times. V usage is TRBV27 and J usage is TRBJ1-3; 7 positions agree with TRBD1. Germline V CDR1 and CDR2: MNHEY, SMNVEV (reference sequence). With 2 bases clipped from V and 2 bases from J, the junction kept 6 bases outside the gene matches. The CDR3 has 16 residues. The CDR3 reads CASSLGDRAPGNTIYF. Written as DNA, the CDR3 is TGTGCCAGCAGTTTAGGCGACAGGGCCCCTGGAAACACCATATATTTT.

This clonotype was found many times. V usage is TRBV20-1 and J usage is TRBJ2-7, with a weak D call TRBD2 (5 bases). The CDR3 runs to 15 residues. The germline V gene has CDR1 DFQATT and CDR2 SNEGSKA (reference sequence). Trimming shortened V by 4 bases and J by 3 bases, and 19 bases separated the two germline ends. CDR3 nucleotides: TGCAGTGCTACCTTTCTAGCTAGGAGAATCTACGAGCAGTACTTC. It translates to CSATFLARRIYEQYF.

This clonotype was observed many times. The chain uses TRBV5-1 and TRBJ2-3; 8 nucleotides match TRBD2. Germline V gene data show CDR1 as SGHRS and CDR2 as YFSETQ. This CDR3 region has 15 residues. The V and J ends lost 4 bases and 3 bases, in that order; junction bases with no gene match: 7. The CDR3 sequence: CASSRPGGGTDTQYF. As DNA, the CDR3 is TGCGCCAGCAGCCGCCCGGGAGGGGGGACAGATACGCAGTATTTT.

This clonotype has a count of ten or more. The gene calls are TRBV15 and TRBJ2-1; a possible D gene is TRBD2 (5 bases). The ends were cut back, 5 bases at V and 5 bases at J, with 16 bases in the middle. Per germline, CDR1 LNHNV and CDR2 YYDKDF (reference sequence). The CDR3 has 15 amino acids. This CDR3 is CATSVDYPSNNEQFF. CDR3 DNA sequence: TGTGCCACCAGCGTCGACTATCCATCAAACAATGAGCAGTTCTTC.

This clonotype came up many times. The CDR3 spells CSVELVDDYNEQFF. CDR3 DNA sequence: TGCAGCGTTGAATTGGTTGATGATTACAATGAGCAGTTCTTC. The chain combines TRBV29-1 with TRBJ2-1; D is undetermined. This CDR3 spans 14 amino acids. Germline-derived CDR1 and CDR2 are SQVTM and ANQGSEA. Trimming took off 2 bases at V and 4 bases at J, with 12 bases between the two ends.

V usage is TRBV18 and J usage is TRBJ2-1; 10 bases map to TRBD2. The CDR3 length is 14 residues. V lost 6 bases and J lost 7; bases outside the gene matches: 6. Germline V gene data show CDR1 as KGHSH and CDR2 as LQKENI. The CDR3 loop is CASSRGSGRNEQFF. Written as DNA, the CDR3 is TGTGCCAGCTCCCGCGGTAGCGGGAGGAATGAGCAGTTCTTC.

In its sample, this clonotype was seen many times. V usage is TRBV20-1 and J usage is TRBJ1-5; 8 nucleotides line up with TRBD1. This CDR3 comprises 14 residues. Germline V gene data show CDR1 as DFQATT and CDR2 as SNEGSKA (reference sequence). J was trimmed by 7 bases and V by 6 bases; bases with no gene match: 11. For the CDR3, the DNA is TGCAGTGCGGCCCAGGGGGCAGTATCCCAGCCCCAGCATTTT. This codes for CSAAQGAVSQPQHF.

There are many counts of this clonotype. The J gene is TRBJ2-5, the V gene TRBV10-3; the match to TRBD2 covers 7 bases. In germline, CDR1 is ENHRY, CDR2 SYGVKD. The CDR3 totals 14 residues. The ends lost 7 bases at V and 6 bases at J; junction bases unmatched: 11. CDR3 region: CAITASGDGKTQYF. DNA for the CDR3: TGTGCCATCACCGCCAGCGGGGATGGAAAGACCCAGTACTTC.

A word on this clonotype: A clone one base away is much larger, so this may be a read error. As DNA, the CDR3 is TGTGCCAGCATCTTGGCGACAGGTTCAGGAAGCAATCAGCCCCAGCATTTT. Translated: CASILATGSGSNQPQHF. The V call is TRBV12-3 or TRBV12-4, the J call TRBJ1-5; perhaps TRBD1 as D (6 bases). The CDR3 runs 17 residues. The V end lost 7 bases, the J end lost 1 base, and 20 bases lay between the germline ends.

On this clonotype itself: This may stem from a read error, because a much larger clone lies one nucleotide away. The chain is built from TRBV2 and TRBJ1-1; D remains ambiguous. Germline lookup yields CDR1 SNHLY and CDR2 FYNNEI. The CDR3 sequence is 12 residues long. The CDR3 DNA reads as TGTCCCAGCAGTGGGTTTCTGGCTGAAGCTTTCTTT. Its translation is CPSSGFLAEAFF.

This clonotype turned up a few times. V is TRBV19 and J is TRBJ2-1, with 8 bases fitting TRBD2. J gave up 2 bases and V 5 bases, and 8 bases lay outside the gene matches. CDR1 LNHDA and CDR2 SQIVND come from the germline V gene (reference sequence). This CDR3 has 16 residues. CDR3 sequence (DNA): TGTGCCAGTAGTGGTTTAGCGGGATTCGCCTACAATGAGCAGTTCTTC. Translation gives CASSGLAGFAYNEQFF.

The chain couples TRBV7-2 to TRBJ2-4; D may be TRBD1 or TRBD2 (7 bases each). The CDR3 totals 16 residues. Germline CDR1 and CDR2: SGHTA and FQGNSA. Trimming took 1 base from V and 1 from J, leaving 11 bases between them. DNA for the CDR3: TGTGCCAGCAGCTTAGGGCAGGGGGGGGCCAAAAACATTCAGTACTTC. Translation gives CASSLGQGGAKNIQYF. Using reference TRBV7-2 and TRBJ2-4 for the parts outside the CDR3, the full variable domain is GAGVSQSPSNKVTEKGKDVELRCDPISGHTALYWYRQSLGQGLEFLIYFQGNSAPDKSGLPSDRFSAERTGGSVSTLTIQRTQQEDSAVYLCASSLGQGGAKNIQYFGAGTRLSVL.